Below are 10 T cell receptor beta chains sequenced from a single sample in a study of blood T cell repertoires in COVID-19. Generated by immunoSEQ multiplex PCR, the TCRdb table keeps only in-frame clones and is missing some. The table shows under 200,000 clones, with approximately 80% occurring only once. The sequenced sample was peripheral blood. Source of these receptors: a woman aged 60-75 years with acute or convalescent COVID-19.

V and J are TRBV9 and TRBJ1-3, with 8 bases identical to TRBD1. Germline V gene data show CDR1 as SGDLS and CDR2 as YYNGEE. There are 18 residues in the CDR3. V dropped 4 bases and J dropped 3; count of bases not matched to a gene: 15. The CDR3 spells CASSQPLGRGRDGNTIYF. The CDR3 DNA is TGTGCCAGCAGCCAGCCCCTAGGCAGGGGGCGTGATGGAAACACCATATATTTT.

This clone was observed a handful of times. V usage is TRBV20-1 and J usage is TRBJ2-4; D gene uncertain. The germline V gene encodes CDR1 DFQATT and CDR2 SNEGSKA (reference sequence). Trimming took 6 bases from V and 3 from J, leaving 6 bases between them. The CDR3 has 11 residues. CDR3 DNA sequence: TGCAGTGCCGGGTTCAAAAACATTCAGTACTTC. Protein sequence: CSAGFKNIQYF.

This clone was found a few times. The chain uses TRBV7-2 and TRBJ1-4; 9 bases are shared with TRBD1. With 1 base clipped from V and 3 bases from J, the junction kept 6 bases outside the gene matches. The CDR3 is 17 amino acids. Germline assignment: CDR1 SGHTA and CDR2 FQGNSA. CDR3: CASSLGKNRGPNEKLFF. The CDR3, as DNA: TGTGCCAGCAGCTTAGGGAAAAACAGGGGGCCTAATGAAAAACTGTTTTTT.

The V gene is TRBV6-5, the J gene TRBJ1-5; D not certain. This CDR3 comprises 14 residues. The V end was cut by 4 bases, the J end by 4 bases, with 11 bases between. Germline assignment: CDR1 MNHEY and CDR2 SVGAGI. The CDR3: CASSSLDGNQPQHF. The CDR3 nucleotides are TGTGCCAGCAGTTCTCTCGACGGGAATCAGCCCCAGCATTTT.

The rearrangement uses TRBV11-2 and TRBJ2-2; 8 nucleotides match TRBD1. Germline values: CDR1 SGHAT, CDR2 FQNNGV. The CDR3 is 16 residues long. J lost 5 bases, V lost 5 bases, and 10 bases had no gene match. Here the CDR3 DNA reads TGTGCCAGCAGCCGCCTCGGGACAGGTAAGACCGGGGAGCTGTTTTTT. It encodes CASSRLGTGKTGELFF.

CDR3 residues: CASSLGLAPETQYF. The DNA for the CDR3 is TGTGCCAGCAGCTTAGGACTAGCCCCAGAGACCCAGTACTTC. The chain combines TRBV7-2 with TRBJ2-5; 7 nucleotides agree with TRBD2. The CDR3 loop spans 14 amino acids. With 1 base clipped from V and 4 bases from J, the junction kept 3 bases outside the gene matches. The germline V gene encodes CDR1 SGHTA and CDR2 FQGNSA.

The chain couples TRBV14 to TRBJ1-2; D is ambiguous. Germline V gene sequence: CDR1 SGHDN, CDR2 FVKESK. V lost 4 bases, J lost 4 bases, and 13 bases lay in between. This CDR3 is 14 amino acids long. CDR3: CASSRGGEVYGYTF. The CDR3 DNA reads TGTGCCAGCAGCCGTGGCGGGGAGGTCTATGGCTACACCTTC.

This clone was detected once. The genes are TRBV19 and TRBJ1-2; possibly TRBD1 for D (6 bases). CDR1 LNHDA and CDR2 SQIVND come from the germline V gene (reference sequence). This CDR3 comprises 16 residues. The V end was cut by 3 bases, the J end by 6 bases, with 20 bases between. This CDR3 is CASSILQGIGGDGYTF. The CDR3, as DNA: TGTGCCAGTAGTATCCTCCAGGGGATTGGGGGTGATGGCTACACCTTC.

This clone was found once. CDR3 nucleotide sequence: TGTGCCAGTTCGTGGGTACTCATACGGGACTTCGAGAATCAGCCCCAGCATTTT. Translated: CASSWVLIRDFENQPQHF. The chain recombines TRBV19 with TRBJ1-5; D is possibly TRBD1 (5 bases). CDR3 length equals 18 residues. V was pared by 8 bases and J by 4 bases, with 27 bases between. Per germline, CDR1 LNHDA and CDR2 SQIVND (reference sequence).

This clone was counted only a few times. The chain employs TRBV5-1 and TRBJ1-2, with D unclear. Trimming pared 0 bases from V and 8 bases from J, leaving 14 bases between. The CDR3 consists of 14 residues. Germline V gene data show CDR1 as SGHRS and CDR2 as YFSETQ. CDR3 nucleotides: TGCGCCAGCAGCTTGGGTGAAGGTTTTAGCGGCTACACCTTC. This gives the protein CASSLGEGFSGYTF.